This T cell receptor (beta chain) was identified in a study of vaccination effects on CD4 cells after COVID-19. CD4+ T cells specific for antigen were expanded with viral peptide pools by the ViraFEST assay before sequencing. The culture ran for 10 to 11 days, and then CD4+ T cells were isolated. Participants each got two BNT162b2 or mRNA-1273 vaccine doses. Roughly 1.8 million PBMC per well received approximately 11 IU/ml IL-2 and roughly 10 ug/ml peptides in culture. Details on this clone: What it recognizes is unknown.

The CDR3 has 16 residues. V lost 2 bases, J lost 1 base, and 13 bases lay in between. Germline V CDR1 and CDR2: MNHNY, SVGAGI (reference sequence). The table came from immunoSEQ multiplex PCR; TCRdb's copy has only in-frame clones and leaves some out. The data contain tens of thousands of clones, more than 70% of them singletons. This sequence originates from a human donor who received a COVID-19 vaccine. This specimen consisted of CD4+ T cells from PBMCs cultured with HCoV-229E spike peptides, obtained after COVID-19 vaccination. This chain links TRBV6-6 with TRBJ2-3; TRBD1 or TRBD2 may be the D gene (5 bases each). CDR3 residues: CASSYGRGHRTDTQYF. CDR3 in DNA: TGTGCCAGCAGTTACGGTCGGGGCCACCGCACAGATACGCAGTATTTT.